This T cell receptor (beta chain) was recorded in a study of blood T cell repertoires in COVID-19. Overall study context: Acute-phase and convalescent COVID-19 samples originated in the United States, Italy and Spain. From T cells, B-cell-depleted T cells, or PBMCs came the material, which was cDNA or gDNA.

Original data processing: Amplification with reference gene primers provided the estimates of nucleated cell counts. Using immunoSEQ multiplex PCR, the repertoire was profiled, and TCRdb retains in-frame clones only, with some absent. That table gives V, J and clone size, and the DNA gave D and trimming. The table has 10,000 or so clones, roughly 80% seen once; the top ten hold 10% to 15%. CDR3 size: 15 residues. J lost 0 bases, V lost 1 base, and 0 bases had no gene match. Germline CDR1 is LGHNA and CDR2 is YNFKEQ. The receptor was isolated from a human donor in a cohort sampled during active COVID-19. Material: peripheral blood. V and J are TRBV4-2 and TRBJ2-7; 10 nucleotides agree with TRBD1. DNA for the CDR3: TGTGCCAGCAGCCAAGGGACAGGGGGCTCCTACGAGCAGTACTTC. This sequence encodes CASSQGTGGSYEQYF.